This T cell receptor (beta chain) comes out of a study of response to subunit inactivated influenza vaccine. The study, taken as a whole, reports: After each seasonal influenza vaccination, few new T cells are recruited, the authors suggested.

CDR1 and CDR2 from the germline V gene are SGDLS and YYNGEE. CDR3 length equals 12 residues. V was pared by 0 bases and J by 9 bases, with 7 bases between. TCRdb redid the calling of the RT-PCR reads with MiXCR, one entry per CDR3 protein. The table includes around 600,000 distinct CDR3 sequences, approximately 10% detected once. This clonotype was seen a few times. What it binds is not known. In addition, the sample was reused for a study of T cells expressing NK-cell markers. That study adds: For TCR beta, cDNA was produced by 5'RACE template switching with UMIs. Researchers got TCR beta repertoires out of sorted CD3+CD56+NKG2C+, CD3+CD56+NKG2C- and CD3+CD56-NKG2C+ T cells. Topping the CD3+CD56-NKG2C+ fraction as well were these clonotypes, in a handful of donors. Whether expanded NKG2C+ T cell clones were HCMV specific stayed uncertain.

The clonotype originates from a man aged 50 to 60 who received an inactivated influenza vaccine. V and J are TRBV9 and TRBJ2-1; D is uncertain. The sequences come from PBMCs from blood, collected on the day of vaccination. The CDR3 region is CASSVDQAEQFF. DNA of the CDR3: TGTGCCAGCAGCGTAGACCAAGCTGAGCAGTTCTTC.